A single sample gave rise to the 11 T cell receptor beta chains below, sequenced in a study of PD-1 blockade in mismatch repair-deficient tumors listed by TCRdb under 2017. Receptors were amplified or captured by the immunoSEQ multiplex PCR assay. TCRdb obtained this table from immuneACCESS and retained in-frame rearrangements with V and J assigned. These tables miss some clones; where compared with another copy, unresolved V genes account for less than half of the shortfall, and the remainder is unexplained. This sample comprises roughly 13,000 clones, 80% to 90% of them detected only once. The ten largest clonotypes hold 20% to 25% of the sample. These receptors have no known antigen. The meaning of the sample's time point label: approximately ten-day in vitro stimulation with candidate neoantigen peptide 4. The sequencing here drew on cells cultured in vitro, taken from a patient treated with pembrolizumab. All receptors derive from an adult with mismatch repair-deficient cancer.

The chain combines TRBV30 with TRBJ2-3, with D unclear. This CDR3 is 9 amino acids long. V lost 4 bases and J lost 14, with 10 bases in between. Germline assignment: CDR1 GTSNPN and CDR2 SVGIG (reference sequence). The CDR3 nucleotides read TGTGCCTGGACGGCAGAGGCGTATTTT. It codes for CAWTAEAYF. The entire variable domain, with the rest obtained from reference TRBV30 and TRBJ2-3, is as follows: SQTIHQWPATLVQPVGSPLSLECTVEGTSNPNLYWYRQAAGRGLQLLFYSVGIGQISSEVPQNLSASRPQDRQFILSSKKLLLSDSGFYLCAWTAEAYFGPGTRLTVL.

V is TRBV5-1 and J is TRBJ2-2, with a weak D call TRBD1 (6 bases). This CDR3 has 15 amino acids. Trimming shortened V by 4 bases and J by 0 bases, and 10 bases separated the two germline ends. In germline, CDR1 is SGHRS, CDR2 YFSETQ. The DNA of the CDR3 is TGCGCCAGCAGCGAGGGACATACGAACACCGGGGAGCTGTTTTTT. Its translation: CASSEGHTNTGELFF.

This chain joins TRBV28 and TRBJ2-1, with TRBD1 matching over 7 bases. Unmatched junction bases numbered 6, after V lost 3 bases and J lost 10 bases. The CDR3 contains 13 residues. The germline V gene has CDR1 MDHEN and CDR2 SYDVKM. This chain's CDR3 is CASSFLTGNEQFF. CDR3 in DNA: TGTGCCAGCAGTTTTTTGACAGGGAACGAGCAGTTCTTC.

The CDR3 is CSATTGGGYTF. The CDR3 DNA follows: TGCAGTGCGACGACAGGCGGTGGCTACACCTTC. J is TRBJ1-2 and V is TRBV20-1; D may be TRBD1 (6 bases). The V end lost 6 bases, the J end lost 7 bases, and 12 bases lay between the germline ends. The CDR3 loop spans 11 amino acids. Looked up from germline, CDR1 is DFQATT and CDR2 is SNEGSKA (reference sequence).

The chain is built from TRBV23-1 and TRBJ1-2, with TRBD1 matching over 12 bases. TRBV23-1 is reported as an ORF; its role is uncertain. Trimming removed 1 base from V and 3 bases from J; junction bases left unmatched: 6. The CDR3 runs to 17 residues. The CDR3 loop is CASSQWDRDRGHYGYTF. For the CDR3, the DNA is TGCGCCAGCAGTCAATGGGACCGGGACAGGGGGCACTATGGCTACACCTTC.

The CDR3 bases are TGTGCCAGCAGCCCCCGACAGGGAGGGACTAATGAAAAACTGTTTTTT. Translated: CASSPRQGGTNEKLFF. J is TRBJ1-4 and V is TRBV7-9; 7 bases are shared with TRBD1. With V trimmed by 5 bases and J by 2 bases, 8 bases remained unmatched. The V gene's germline CDR1 is SEHNR and CDR2 FQNEAQ (reference sequence). This CDR3 has 16 residues.

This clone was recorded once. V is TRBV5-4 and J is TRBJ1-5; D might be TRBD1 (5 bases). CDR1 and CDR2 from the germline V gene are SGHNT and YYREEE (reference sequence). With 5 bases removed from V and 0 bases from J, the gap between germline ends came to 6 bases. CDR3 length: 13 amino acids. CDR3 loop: CASSRGSNQPQHF. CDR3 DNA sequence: TGTGCCAGCAGTAGGGGTAGCAATCAGCCCCAGCATTTT.

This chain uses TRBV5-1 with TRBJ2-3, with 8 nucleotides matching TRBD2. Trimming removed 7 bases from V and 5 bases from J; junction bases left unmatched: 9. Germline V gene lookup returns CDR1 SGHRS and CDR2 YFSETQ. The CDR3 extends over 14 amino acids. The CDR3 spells CASGSGDSVDTQYF. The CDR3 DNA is TGCGCCAGCGGTAGCGGGGACTCAGTAGATACGCAGTATTTT. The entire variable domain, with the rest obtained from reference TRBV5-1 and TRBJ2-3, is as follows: KAGVTQTPRYLIKTRGQQVTLSCSPISGHRSVSWYQQTPGQGLQFLFEYFSETQRNKGNFPGRFSGRQFSNSRSEMNVSTLELGDSALYLCASGSGDSVDTQYFGPGTRLTVL.

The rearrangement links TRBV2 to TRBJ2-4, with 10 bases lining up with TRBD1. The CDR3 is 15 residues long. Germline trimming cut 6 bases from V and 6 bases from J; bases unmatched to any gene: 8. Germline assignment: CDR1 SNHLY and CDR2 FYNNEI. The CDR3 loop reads CASRQRQGAVNIQYF. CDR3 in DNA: TGTGCCAGCAGGCAGCGACAGGGGGCGGTAAACATTCAGTACTTC.

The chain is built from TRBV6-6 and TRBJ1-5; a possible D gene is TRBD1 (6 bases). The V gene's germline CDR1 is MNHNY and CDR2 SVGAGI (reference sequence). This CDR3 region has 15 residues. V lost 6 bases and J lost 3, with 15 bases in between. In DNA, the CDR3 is TGTGCCAGCAGATCCCTTGGGGGCCCCAATCAGCCCCAGCATTTT. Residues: CASRSLGGPNQPQHF.

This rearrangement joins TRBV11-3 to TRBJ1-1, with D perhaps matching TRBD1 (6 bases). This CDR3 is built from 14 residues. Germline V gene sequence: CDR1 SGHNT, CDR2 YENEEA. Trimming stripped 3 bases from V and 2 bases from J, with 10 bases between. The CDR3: CASSFSGGNTEAFF. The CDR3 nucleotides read TGTGCCAGCAGCTTTTCGGGGGGCAACACTGAAGCTTTCTTT.